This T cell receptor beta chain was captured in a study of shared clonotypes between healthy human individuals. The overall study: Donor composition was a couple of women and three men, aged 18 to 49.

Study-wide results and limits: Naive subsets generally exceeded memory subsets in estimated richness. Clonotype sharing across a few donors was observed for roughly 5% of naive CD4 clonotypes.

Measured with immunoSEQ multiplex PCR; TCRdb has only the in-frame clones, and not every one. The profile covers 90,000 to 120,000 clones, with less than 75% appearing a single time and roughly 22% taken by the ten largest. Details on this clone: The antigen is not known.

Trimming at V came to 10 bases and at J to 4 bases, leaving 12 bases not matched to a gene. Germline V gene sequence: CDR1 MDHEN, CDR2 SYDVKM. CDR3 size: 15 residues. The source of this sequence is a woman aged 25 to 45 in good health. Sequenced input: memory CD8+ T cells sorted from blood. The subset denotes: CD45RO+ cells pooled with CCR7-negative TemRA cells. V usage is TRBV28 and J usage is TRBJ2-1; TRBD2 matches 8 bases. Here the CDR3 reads CATQIGLATYNEQFF. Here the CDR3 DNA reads TGTGCCACCCAGATCGGACTAGCAACTTACAATGAGCAGTTCTTC.